These T cell receptor beta chains were read from a single sample in a study of blood T cell repertoires in COVID-19. Generated by immunoSEQ multiplex PCR, the TCRdb table keeps only in-frame clones and is missing some. The sample includes fewer than 350,000 clones, about 85% of them seen just once. Sequencing was performed on PBMCs or T cells enriched from blood (not recorded which). These receptors were collected from a woman between 25 and 40 years old who had been exposed to COVID-19. The conserved cysteine and the conserved F or W are not part of the CDR3 here. Clone size is not always given. Where it is, it says once, few, many or a class for expanded clones.

j_call,clone_size,v_call,cdr3_aa
TRBJ1-6,-,TRBV4-1,ASSPQTGLGSSPLH
TRBJ1-5,-,TRBV6-5,ASSRGGSANQPQH
TRBJ2-1,-,TRBV4-3,ASSQDPSGGARNEQF
TRBJ1-6,-,TRBV5-5,ASSLEGTGGHNSPLH
TRBJ2-7,-,TRBV5-4,ASSLDRQLVPYEQY
TRBJ2-5,-,TRBV18,ASSRTGGGETQY
TRBJ2-1,-,TRBV7-8,ASSLTLARGEQF
TRBJ1-2,-,TRBV30,AWSGQGASNYGYT
TRBJ2-1,-,TRBV9,ASSVAPTSGNNEQF
TRBJ1-6,few,TRBV9,ASSVDPQGEGSPLH
TRBJ2-3,-,TRBV27,ASGSTEGAPDTQY
TRBJ2-2,-,TRBV28,ASSFPGVGTGELF
TRBJ2-3,-,TRBV10-3,AISSPGLGRTDTQY
TRBJ1-1,-,TRBV4-3,ASSQEYTGMNTEAF
TRBJ2-3,-,TRBV5-1,ASSQGGADTQY